These 27 T cell receptor beta chains originate from one sample sequenced in a study of blood T cell repertoires in COVID-19. Sequencing was performed with immunoSEQ multiplex PCR; in TCRdb, only in-frame clones are kept and a portion is missing. The table records about 380,000 clones, 81% of them present only once. Sequencing input: peripheral blood. The receptors derive from a human donor with acute or convalescent COVID-19. The donor label of this sample is uncertain.

The chain is built from TRBV18 and TRBJ2-7; TRBD2 aligns across 11 bases. The CDR3 loop spans 16 amino acids. Trimming took 2 bases from V and 1 from J; bases not matched to a gene: 4. Germline CDR1 and CDR2: KGHSH and LQKENI. CDR3 residues: CASSPLTSGTSYEQYF. CDR3 in DNA: TGTGCCAGCTCACCATTGACTAGCGGGACGTCCTACGAGCAGTACTTC.

The chain has TRBV9 and TRBJ2-3; maybe TRBD1 (6 bases). V was pared by 4 bases and J by 0 bases, with 12 bases between. CDR3 length: 15 amino acids. Germline CDR1 is SGDLS and CDR2 is YYNGEE. The CDR3 is CASSSQGSSTDTQYF. The CDR3, as DNA: TGTGCCAGCAGCTCACAGGGATCTAGCACAGATACGCAGTATTTT.

The chain links TRBV5-1 to TRBJ2-6; 10 bases are a match to TRBD1. V shed 4 bases and J 0 bases; nucleotides not matched to a gene: 7. The germline gives CDR1 SGHRS, CDR2 YFSETQ. The CDR3 runs to 18 residues. CDR3 coding DNA: TGCGCCAGCAGCCCGGGACAGGGGCCTTTCTCTGGGGCCAACGTCCTGACTTTC. The encoded protein is CASSPGQGPFSGANVLTF.

The rearrangement uses TRBV28 and TRBJ1-4, with 9 bases aligning to TRBD1. Trimming removed 6 bases from V and 8 bases from J; junction bases left unmatched: 10. Germline values: CDR1 MDHEN, CDR2 SYDVKM. CDR3 size: 15 residues. The CDR3 DNA follows: TGTGCCAGCAGCCCCGGCCGACAGGGGGGGGAAAAACTGTTTTTT. Translation gives CASSPGRQGGEKLFF.

This chain links TRBV5-6 with TRBJ1-1; D possibly corresponds to TRBD1 (5 bases). The CDR3 runs 14 residues. Germline V CDR1 and CDR2: SGHDT, YYEEEE. With 0 bases removed from V and 1 base from J, the gap between germline ends came to 7 bases. CDR3 sequence (DNA): TGTGCCAGCAGCTTGGGTACAGGGAACACTGAAGCTTTCTTT. Residues: CASSLGTGNTEAFF.

This clone was recorded a few times. The chain is built from TRBV18 and TRBJ1-1; TRBD1 might be the D (6 bases). The V gene lost 4 bases and the J gene lost 1 base, with 16 bases spanning the gap. Per germline, CDR1 KGHSH and CDR2 LQKENI. The CDR3 sequence is 16 residues long. The CDR3 loop is CASSLNSQGTNTEAFF. The CDR3 DNA follows: TGTGCCAGCTCACTCAACAGCCAGGGGACGAACACTGAAGCTTTCTTT.

This clone was detected once. The chain is built from TRBV13 and TRBJ2-1; 13 bases agree with TRBD2. V shed 4 bases, J shed 10 bases, and the junction held 7 bases outside the gene matches. The germline gives CDR1 PRHDT, CDR2 FYEKMQ (reference sequence). The CDR3 spans 15 residues. The CDR3, as DNA: TGTGCCAGCAGCTCCGGACTAGCGGGAGTCACCGAGCAGTTCTTC. Translation: CASSSGLAGVTEQFF.

The chain couples TRBV5-1 to TRBJ2-5; TRBD1 aligns across 8 bases. CDR1 SGHRS and CDR2 YFSETQ come from the germline V gene. After removal of 4 bases from V and 4 bases from J, the junction contained 12 bases not matched to a gene. There are 16 residues in the CDR3. The CDR3 region is CASSRRTGPFGETQYF. CDR3 in DNA: TGCGCCAGCAGCCGACGGACAGGGCCTTTTGGAGAGACCCAGTACTTC.

The chain recombines TRBV21-1 with TRBJ1-2; TRBD1 reflects the table's D call only, with no check against the DNA. TRBV21-1 is marked as a pseudogene. This CDR3 is built from 14 residues. The CDR3 spells CASSKGGQGYGYTF. As DNA, the CDR3 is TGTGCCAGCAGCAAAGGGGGACAGGGCTATGGCTACACCTTC.

The rearrangement links TRBV28 to TRBJ2-7; TRBD2 matches 9 bases. The CDR3 totals 15 residues. CDR1 and CDR2 (germline): MDHEN, SYDVKM. V lost 2 bases and J lost 2; bases outside the gene matches: 4. The CDR3, as DNA: TGTGCCAGCAGTTTAAACGGCGGGGGGGCCTACGAGCAGTACTTC. Translated, it gives CASSLNGGGAYEQYF.

CDR3 coding DNA: TGTGCCAGCTCACCGGAGGACCTGGTCATATATTTT. Amino acids: CASSPEDLVIYF. The chain carries TRBV18 and TRBJ1-3, with D unclear. Trimming removed 3 bases from V and 12 bases from J, with 12 bases in between. In germline, CDR1 is KGHSH, CDR2 LQKENI. There are 12 residues in the CDR3.

The rearrangement joins TRBV5-8 to TRBJ1-5, with a tentative D call TRBD1 (6 bases). CDR3 length equals 14 residues. Per germline, CDR1 SGHTS and CDR2 YDEGEE. The V and J ends lost 1 base and 3 bases respectively, with 8 bases between them. The CDR3 region is CASSLWTDNQPQHF. The CDR3 nucleotides read TGTGCCAGCAGCTTGTGGACAGACAATCAGCCCCAGCATTTT. Using reference TRBV5-8 and TRBJ1-5 for the parts outside the CDR3, the full variable domain is EAGVTQSPTHLIKTRGQQATLRCSPISGHTSVYWYQQALGLGLQFLLWYDEGEERNRGNFPPRFSGRQFPNYSSELNVNALELEDSALYLCASSLWTDNQPQHFGDGTRLSIL.

The rearrangement links TRBV28 to TRBJ1-1; D possibly corresponds to TRBD1 (5 bases). The germline V and J ends were trimmed by 7 bases and 8 bases, with 23 bases remaining between them. From germline, CDR1 is MDHEN and CDR2 SYDVKM. CDR3 length equals 15 residues. The CDR3 is CASKPSGSGDGEAFF. CDR3 bases: TGTGCCAGCAAACCGTCAGGGTCGGGGGACGGAGAAGCTTTCTTT.

V usage is TRBV3-1 (or the pseudogene TRBV3-2) and J usage is TRBJ2-7; 12 bases are a match to TRBD2. Trimming removed 4 bases from V and 4 bases from J; junction bases left unmatched: 11. This CDR3 comprises 17 residues. CDR1 is LGHDT and CDR2 is YNNKEL in the germline V gene (reference sequence). CDR3 amino acids: CASSPKIGLAGKYEQYF. The CDR3 DNA follows: TGTGCCAGCAGCCCAAAAATAGGACTAGCGGGAAAGTACGAGCAGTACTTC.

V usage is TRBV30 and J usage is TRBJ1-2; unclear D gene. V lost 2 bases, J lost 5 bases, and 15 bases lay in between. The CDR3 loop spans 14 amino acids. Germline values: CDR1 GTSNPN, CDR2 SVGIG (reference sequence). CDR3 nucleotide sequence: TGTGCCTGGAGTCCCCGACTGCTCGGGTATGGCTACACCTTC. It codes for CAWSPRLLGYGYTF.

The rearrangement links TRBV2 to TRBJ2-3; 8 bases line up with TRBD1. In germline, CDR1 is SNHLY, CDR2 FYNNEI. Losses at the gene ends were 7 bases for V and 8 bases for J; bases not matched to a gene: 23. CDR3 length: 18 residues. CDR3 in amino acids: CASTGARRETGVRGTQYF. The CDR3 DNA reads TGTGCCAGCACCGGGGCCCGCAGAGAGACAGGGGTGAGGGGTACGCAGTATTTT.

This clone was picked up a small number of times. CDR3 nucleotide sequence: TGTGCCAGCAGATGGGGGGCCTACAATGAGCAGTTCTTC. Translated, it gives CASRWGAYNEQFF. This chain links TRBV12-3 or TRBV12-4 with TRBJ2-1, with TRBD2 as a possible D gene (6 bases). This CDR3 has 13 amino acids. Trimming took off 6 bases at V and 2 bases at J, with 8 bases between the two ends.

In this sample, this clone turned up a few times. The chain links TRBV28 to TRBJ2-2; the match to TRBD1 covers 7 bases. The CDR3 has 15 amino acids. Trimming cost V 5 bases and J 7 bases; bases outside gene matches: 10. CDR1 is MDHEN and CDR2 is SYDVKM in the germline V gene. CDR3 protein: CASSRRTGLGGELFF. CDR3 nucleotides: TGTGCCAGCAGTCGCCGGACAGGCCTGGGCGGGGAGCTGTTTTTT. Full variable domain (missing parts from reference TRBV28 and TRBJ2-2): DVKVTQSSRYLVKRTGEKVFLECVQDMDHENMFWYRQDPGLGLRLIYFSYDVKMKEKGDIPEGYSVSREKKERFSLILESASTNQTSMYLCASSRRTGLGGELFFGEGSRLTVL.

The CDR3 nucleotides are TGCGCCAGCAGGGGCAATCAGGCCGGGAACACCGGGGAGCTGTTTTTT. It encodes CASRGNQAGNTGELFF. J is TRBJ2-2 and V is TRBV5-1; no definite D call. CDR3 length: 16 amino acids. V shed 5 bases and J shed 1 base, with 15 bases lying between them. CDR1 is SGHRS, CDR2 YFSETQ, per germline.

This clone was seen just once. The chain is built from TRBV6-1 and TRBJ1-1; D is unclear. V dropped 3 bases and J dropped 4 bases, with 12 bases sitting between them. Looked up from germline, CDR1 is MNHNS and CDR2 is SASEGT. This CDR3 region has 14 residues. DNA for the CDR3: TGTGCCAGCAGTGATAATCTTGGGAGCACTGAAGCTTTCTTT. Translating it yields CASSDNLGSTEAFF.

V and J are TRBV2 and TRBJ2-1; 10 bases match TRBD2. The CDR3 covers 15 residues. J gave up 3 bases and V 4 bases, and 3 bases lay outside the gene matches. Germline-derived CDR1 and CDR2 are SNHLY and FYNNEI. CDR3 in DNA: TGTGCCAGCAGTGCCGGGACTAGCGTCTACAATGAGCAGTTCTTC. Its protein is CASSAGTSVYNEQFF. The full variable domain, rest sourced from reference TRBV2 and TRBJ2-1, is EPEVTQTPSHQVTQMGQEVILRCVPISNHLYFYWYRQILGQKVEFLVSFYNNEISEKSEIFDDQFSVERPDGSNFTLKIRSTKLEDSAMYFCASSAGTSVYNEQFFGPGTRLTVL.

The genes are TRBV2 and TRBJ2-1, with 15 bases matching TRBD2. Germline CDR1 reads SNHLY; CDR2 reads FYNNEI. V gave up 5 bases and J gave up 7 bases; unmatched junction bases: 6. This CDR3 is built from 16 residues. The CDR3 sequence is CASSQGLAGGKNEQFF. The DNA of the CDR3 is TGTGCCAGCAGTCAGGGACTAGCGGGAGGTAAAAATGAGCAGTTCTTC.

The V and J genes are TRBV7-2 and TRBJ1-3, with D possibly matching TRBD1 (6 bases). Germline CDR1 is SGHTA and CDR2 is FQGNSA. The CDR3 length is 16 residues. Trimming took off 0 bases at V and 3 bases at J, with 12 bases between the two ends. The DNA for the CDR3 is TGTGCCAGCAGCTTAGCAAGTACAGGGTTTGGAAACACCATATATTTT. Its translation is CASSLASTGFGNTIYF.

The chain combines TRBV6-5 with TRBJ1-2; D perhaps matches TRBD1 (5 bases). Trimming took off 6 bases at V and 9 bases at J, with 23 bases between the two ends. Germline CDR1 reads MNHEY; CDR2 reads SVGAGI. The CDR3 is 15 residues long. The CDR3 region is CASSQKGRRGLSYTF. CDR3 bases: TGTGCCAGCAGCCAAAAGGGGCGACGGGGGTTGAGCTACACCTTC.

This clone was seen once. The rearrangement joins TRBV30 to TRBJ1-4; the match to TRBD1 covers 10 bases. J gave up 8 bases and V 0 bases, and 9 bases lay outside the gene matches. The CDR3 has 16 amino acids. Germline loops: CDR1 GTSNPN, CDR2 SVGIG (reference sequence). In DNA, the CDR3 is TGTGCCTGGAGTGTAAGGGGGGACAGGGGAAGAGAAAAACTGTTTTTT. This sequence encodes CAWSVRGDRGREKLFF.

The chain combines TRBV6-6 with TRBJ1-6, with TRBD1 matching 12 bases. The germline V gene has CDR1 MNHNY and CDR2 SVGAGI (reference sequence). The V and J ends lost 0 bases and 10 bases, in that order; junction bases with no gene match: 4. This CDR3 contains 16 residues. CDR3 in DNA: TGTGCCAGCAGTTACTCGTGGGACAGGGGGCAATCACCCCTCCACTTT. Encoded protein: CASSYSWDRGQSPLHF.

This chain joins TRBV4-1 and TRBJ2-7, with TRBD2 identical over 12 bases. Germline values: CDR1 MGHRA, CDR2 YSYEKL. CDR3 length: 15 residues. V dropped 4 bases and J dropped 4; count of bases not matched to a gene: 5. The chain's CDR3 is CASSPGTSGPYEQYF. The CDR3 nucleotides read TGCGCCAGCAGCCCCGGGACTAGCGGGCCTTACGAGCAGTACTTC.